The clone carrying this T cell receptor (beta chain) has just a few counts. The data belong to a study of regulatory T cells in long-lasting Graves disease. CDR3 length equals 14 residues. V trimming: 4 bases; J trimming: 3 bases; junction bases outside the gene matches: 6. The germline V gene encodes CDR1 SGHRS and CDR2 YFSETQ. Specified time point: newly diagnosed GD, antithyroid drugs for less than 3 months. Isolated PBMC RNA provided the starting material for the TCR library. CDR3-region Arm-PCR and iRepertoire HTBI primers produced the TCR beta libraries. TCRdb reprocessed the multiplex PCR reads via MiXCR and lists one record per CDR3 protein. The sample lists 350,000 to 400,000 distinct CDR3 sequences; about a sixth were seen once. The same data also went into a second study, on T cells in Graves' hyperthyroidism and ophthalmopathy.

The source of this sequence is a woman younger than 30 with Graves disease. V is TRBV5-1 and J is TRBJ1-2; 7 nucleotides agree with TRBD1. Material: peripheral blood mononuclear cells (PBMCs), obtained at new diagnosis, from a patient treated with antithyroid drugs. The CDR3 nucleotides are TGCGCCAGCAGCGGCGGGACAGTAGACTATGGCTACACCTTC. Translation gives CASSGGTVDYGYTF.